The 19 T cell receptor beta chains in this list originate from one sample, sequenced in a study of a mutant IDH1 vaccine in newly diagnosed glioma. TCRdb's table, derived via immunoSEQ multiplex PCR, lists solely in-frame clones and lacks some. Of tens of thousands of clones listed, 80% to 95% are singletons. Time point denoted: baseline, week 1 (first vaccination visit). As to treatment: pre-vaccination baseline after standard-of-care therapy. The starting material was PBMCs, obtained from a glioma patient treated with radiotherapy, temozolomide or both. The origin of the receptors is a man aged 18 to 30 with glioma.

This chain connects TRBV7-9 to TRBJ1-5; D might be TRBD1 (5 bases). Germline assignment: CDR1 SEHNR and CDR2 FQNEAQ (reference sequence). Between the trimmed V and J ends, which lost 1 base and 5 bases, there was a span of 18 bases. The CDR3 has 17 amino acids. In DNA, the CDR3 is TGTGCCAGCAGCTTAGAAGGGTCCTCGGGGGAACATCAGCCCCAGCATTTT. Residues: CASSLEGSSGEHQPQHF. The whole variable domain, remainder taken from reference TRBV7-9 and TRBJ1-5, is DTGVSQNPRHKITKRGQNVTFRCDPISEHNRLYWYRQTLGQGPEFLTYFQNEAQLEKSRLLSDRFSAERPKGSFSTLEIQRTEQGDSAMYLCASSLEGSSGEHQPQHFGDGTRLSIL.

The chain has TRBV2 and TRBJ2-7; D possibly corresponds to TRBD2 (5 bases). CDR1 SNHLY and CDR2 FYNNEI come from the germline V gene. The length of the CDR3 is 13 residues. V shed 7 bases and J shed 5 bases, with 15 bases lying between them. The CDR3 protein is CASTGLSGDEQYF. In nucleotides, the CDR3 is TGTGCCAGCACGGGCCTAAGCGGAGACGAGCAGTACTTC.

The rearrangement joins TRBV29-1 to TRBJ1-5; D is undetermined. The CDR3 has 12 residues. Deletions cut 4 bases from V and 11 bases from J, with 15 bases between. The germline V gene encodes CDR1 SQVTM and CDR2 ANQGSEA. CDR3 DNA sequence: TGCAGCGTTGTTACGTCCGCCGGGACCCAGCATTTT. Its translation is CSVVTSAGTQHF.

This clone has just a few counts. The chain links TRBV2 to TRBJ2-2, with 10 bases aligning to TRBD1. Looked up from germline, CDR1 is SNHLY and CDR2 is FYNNEI. The ends lost 7 bases at V and 5 bases at J; junction bases unmatched: 7. The CDR3 totals 15 residues. CDR3 amino acids: CASTRGTGVTGELFF. CDR3 nucleotides: TGTGCCAGCACCCGAGGGACAGGGGTTACCGGGGAGCTGTTTTTT.

The chain joins TRBV9 to TRBJ2-7; 10 nucleotides agree with TRBD2. Germline CDR1 is SGDLS and CDR2 is YYNGEE. V was pared by 0 bases and J by 3 bases, with 3 bases of the junction left unmatched. The CDR3 is 15 residues long. The chain's CDR3 is CASSVEPSGSYEQYF. CDR3 bases: TGTGCCAGCAGCGTAGAGCCTAGCGGGAGCTACGAGCAGTACTTC.

This chain links TRBV9 with TRBJ2-5; perhaps TRBD2 as D (7 bases). Trimming removed 0 bases from V and 5 bases from J, with 14 bases in between. The CDR3 consists of 15 residues. The V gene's germline CDR1 is SGDLS and CDR2 YYNGEE. The CDR3 DNA reads TGTGCCAGCAGCGTAGCGGGGGGCGCGGTGGAGACCCAGTACTTC. Residues: CASSVAGGAVETQYF.

The chain links TRBV29-1 to TRBJ2-5; perhaps D is TRBD1 or TRBD2 (5 bases each). V shed 5 bases and J shed 4 bases, with 14 bases lying between them. The CDR3 runs to 13 residues. CDR1 and CDR2 (germline): SQVTM, ANQGSEA. CDR3 sequence (DNA): TGCAGCGTTTCGAGGGGTGCCCGAGAGACCCAGTACTTC. Encoded protein: CSVSRGARETQYF.

A single count supports this clone. The V and J genes are TRBV27 and TRBJ1-2; D is unclear. V lost 5 bases and J 0 bases, leaving 10 bases between the germline ends. Germline values: CDR1 MNHEY, CDR2 SMNVEV (reference sequence). There are 14 residues in the CDR3. The CDR3 DNA reads as TGTGCCAGCAGTCCCCAGTCCCCTAACTATGGCTACACCTTC. Residues: CASSPQSPNYGYTF.

Only one count was recorded for this clone. The chain links TRBV20-1 to TRBJ2-5; 7 bases line up with TRBD2. Germline assignment: CDR1 DFQATT and CDR2 SNEGSKA (reference sequence). Trimming took 8 bases from V and 5 from J; bases not matched to a gene: 2. This CDR3 region has 10 residues. CDR3 sequence reads: CSTGRETQYF. The CDR3 bases are TGCAGTACCGGGAGGGAGACCCAGTACTTC.

V is TRBV7-9 and J is TRBJ1-1; D gene uncertain. Germline loops: CDR1 SEHNR, CDR2 FQNEAQ (reference sequence). The CDR3 has 14 amino acids. Trimming pared 8 bases from V and 1 base from J, leaving 14 bases between. The CDR3 protein is CASSAPESNTEAFF. Here the CDR3 DNA reads TGTGCCAGCTCAGCCCCTGAATCGAACACTGAAGCTTTCTTT. Based on the CDR3 plus reference TRBV7-9 and TRBJ1-1, the full variable domain is DTGVSQNPRHKITKRGQNVTFRCDPISEHNRLYWYRQTLGQGPEFLTYFQNEAQLEKSRLLSDRFSAERPKGSFSTLEIQRTEQGDSAMYLCASSAPESNTEAFFGQGTRLTVV.

V and J are TRBV19 and TRBJ1-5, with 7 bases matching TRBD1. With 6 bases clipped from V and 0 bases from J, the junction kept 11 bases outside the gene matches. The germline V gene encodes CDR1 LNHDA and CDR2 SQIVND (reference sequence). The CDR3 sequence is 17 residues long. CDR3 nucleotides: TGTGCCAGTAGATCAGGGGGTGGACGGGGTAGCAATCAGCCCCAGCATTTT. Its protein is CASRSGGGRGSNQPQHF.

The CDR3 is CSVEDSSGANVLTF. CDR3 DNA: TGCAGCGTTGAGGACAGCTCTGGGGCCAACGTCCTGACTTTC. V and J are TRBV29-1 and TRBJ2-6; D might be TRBD1 (6 bases). CDR3 length: 14 residues. Deletions cut 3 bases from V and 0 bases from J, with 6 bases between. CDR1 and CDR2 (germline): SQVTM, ANQGSEA.

V is TRBV10-1 and J is TRBJ1-1, with D unresolved. CDR3 length: 14 residues. Germline-derived CDR1 and CDR2 are WNHNN and SYGVQD (reference sequence). V was trimmed by 0 bases and J by 6 bases, leaving 11 bases between them. The CDR3 DNA is TGCGCCAGCAGTGAGTCGGTCGAGGGATCTGAAGCTTTCTTT. This gives the protein CASSESVEGSEAFF.

CDR3 loop: CAWSEAVSNQPQHF. In nucleotides, the CDR3 is TGTGCCTGGAGTGAGGCAGTTAGCAATCAGCCCCAGCATTTT. The rearrangement links TRBV30 to TRBJ1-5; no clear D gene. The CDR3 spans 14 residues. The V and J ends lost 1 base and 0 bases respectively, with 7 bases between them. Looked up from germline, CDR1 is GTSNPN and CDR2 is SVGIG (reference sequence).

The rearrangement uses TRBV7-2 and TRBJ2-2; TRBD2 might be the D (6 bases). This CDR3 is built from 16 residues. The germline gives CDR1 SGHTA, CDR2 FQGNSA. V lost 1 base and J lost 7, with 16 bases in between. The CDR3 reads CASSLVGTGILGELFF. The CDR3 DNA sequence: TGTGCCAGCAGCTTAGTAGGGACTGGGATTCTCGGGGAGCTGTTTTTT.

The V and J genes are TRBV15 and TRBJ2-1; 7 bases line up with TRBD2. With V trimmed by 0 bases and J by 10 bases, 6 bases remained unmatched. Looked up from germline, CDR1 is LNHNV and CDR2 is YYDKDF (reference sequence). CDR3 length equals 14 residues. The chain's CDR3 is CATSRDLAGDEQFF. For the CDR3, the DNA is TGTGCCACCAGCAGAGATTTGGCGGGAGACGAGCAGTTCTTC. The full variable domain, its missing parts supplied by reference TRBV15 and TRBJ2-1, is DAMVIQNPRYQVTQFGKPVTLSCSQTLNHNVMYWYQQKSSQAPKLLFHYYDKDFNNEADTPDNFQSRRPNTSFCFLDIRSPGLGDTAMYLCATSRDLAGDEQFFGPGTRLTVL.

The chain employs TRBV7-2 and TRBJ2-3; TRBD2 matches 7 bases. CDR3 length: 16 residues. Unmatched junction bases numbered 8, after V lost 1 base and J lost 4 bases. Germline lookup yields CDR1 SGHTA and CDR2 FQGNSA. CDR3 DNA: TGTGCCAGCAGCTTAGGGGCTTTAGCGGGCCCAGATACGCAGTATTTT. It encodes CASSLGALAGPDTQYF.

The gene calls are TRBV5-6 and TRBJ2-7, with D possibly being TRBD2 (5 bases). CDR1 and CDR2 from the germline V gene are SGHDT and YYEEEE. The CDR3 sequence is 16 residues long. The V and J ends lost 3 bases and 3 bases respectively, with 19 bases between them. CDR3 region: CASSSTPGEGGYEQYF. The DNA of the CDR3 is TGTGCCAGCAGCTCAACCCCCGGAGAGGGCGGCTACGAGCAGTACTTC.

This chain links TRBV2 with TRBJ1-3; no clear D gene. Germline V gene lookup returns CDR1 SNHLY and CDR2 FYNNEI. The V gene lost 6 bases and the J gene lost 0 bases, with 12 bases spanning the gap. CDR3 size: 15 residues. The CDR3 DNA reads as TGTGCCAGCAGACCGACGGAATTCTCTGGAAACACCATATATTTT. It codes for CASRPTEFSGNTIYF.